The next 14 T cell receptor beta chains were all read from a single sample in a study of T cell repertoires in cytomegalovirus infection. No antigens are known for them. TCRdb redid the calling of the reads with MiXCR, one entry per CDR3 protein. The data contain over 25,000 distinct CDR3 sequences, about 20% of them singletons. The material sequenced was CD8+ T cells from cultured PBMCs, taken from culture after CMV antigen stimulation. These receptors were collected from a human donor in good health (CMV status not recorded). Some clones in this sample may be carry-over from other donors' samples.

This clonotype was seen more than once but under ten times. This chain connects TRBV12-3 or TRBV12-4 to TRBJ2-3; no clear D. Deletions cut 5 bases from V and 2 bases from J, with 20 bases between. CDR3 length: 17 amino acids. The CDR3 here is CASSPTNPAAYTDTQYF. The CDR3 DNA reads as TGTGCCAGCAGTCCTACTAATCCGGCGGCCTACACAGATACGCAGTATTTT.

This sequence joins TRBV18 and TRBJ2-3; maybe TRBD2 (5 bases). Germline V gene sequence: CDR1 KGHSH, CDR2 LQKENI. The CDR3 has 14 amino acids. Trimming removed 7 bases from V and 2 bases from J, with 13 bases in between. The CDR3 protein is CASFDNSVTDTQYF. CDR3 in DNA: TGTGCCAGCTTCGACAATAGCGTCACAGATACGCAGTATTTT.

This clonotype was seen a handful of times. The gene calls are TRBV19 and TRBJ1-1; D is unresolved. CDR1 and CDR2 (germline): LNHDA, SQIVND (reference sequence). V was shortened by 3 bases and J by 0 bases, with 17 bases between the two germline ends. This CDR3 region has 17 residues. This CDR3 is CASSISRRRNMNTEAFF. In DNA form, the CDR3 reads TGTGCCAGTAGTATCAGTCGACGGAGGAACATGAACACTGAAGCTTTCTTT.

The chain couples TRBV12-3 or TRBV12-4 to TRBJ2-1; 13 positions agree with TRBD2. There are 15 residues in the CDR3. The trim removed 6 bases at V and 7 bases at J, leaving 6 bases unmatched. CDR3 sequence: CASRPTSGGTNEQFF. The CDR3 DNA reads TGTGCCAGCAGACCGACTAGCGGGGGGACAAATGAGCAGTTCTTC.

This clonotype was counted a few times. CDR3 residues: CASQQGGNTGELFF. CDR3 nucleotides: TGTGCCAGCCAACAGGGGGGAAACACCGGGGAGCTGTTTTTT. J is TRBJ2-2 and V is TRBV7-6; 8 bases are shared with TRBD1. Germline V gene lookup returns CDR1 SGHVS and CDR2 FNYEAQ. The CDR3 has 14 amino acids. V shed 8 bases and J 2 bases; nucleotides not matched to a gene: 4.

This sequence joins TRBV7-2 and TRBJ2-3, with D perhaps given as TRBD1 or TRBD2 (5 bases each). There are 14 residues in the CDR3. Deletions cut 5 bases from V and 2 bases from J, with 11 bases between. From germline, CDR1 is SGHTA and CDR2 FQGNSA. CDR3 DNA sequence: TGTGCCAGCAGCGGGGGAAAACACACAGATACGCAGTATTTT. As protein: CASSGGKHTDTQYF.

This rearrangement joins TRBV7-6 to TRBJ2-3; D is possibly TRBD2 (6 bases). The CDR3 runs to 12 residues. The germline V gene encodes CDR1 SGHVS and CDR2 FNYEAQ. The germline V and J ends were trimmed by 5 bases and 6 bases, with 9 bases remaining between them. CDR3 nucleotide sequence: TGTGCCAGCAGCCTGGGACTGGATACGCAGTATTTT. Protein: CASSLGLDTQYF.

The CDR3 DNA follows: TGTGCTAGTGGCCCGAAACCACCCCTCGGACACAAAGTTACCTATGGCTACACCTTC. Protein product: CASGPKPPLGHKVTYGYTF. The chain is built from TRBV12-5 and TRBJ1-2, with a possible D match to TRBD1 (5 bases). Trimming cost V 6 bases and J 4 bases, with 30 bases left between them. This CDR3 is 19 amino acids long. The V gene's germline CDR1 is LGHNT and CDR2 FRNRAP.

This clonotype has a handful of counts. The gene calls are TRBV30 and TRBJ1-3; a weak D match, TRBD1 (5 bases). The ends were cut back, 1 base at V and 4 bases at J, with 8 bases in the middle. The CDR3 is made up of 13 amino acids. Germline V gives CDR1 GTSNPN, CDR2 SVGIG (reference sequence). The CDR3 DNA is TGTGCCTGGAGTGCCAGGGCCGGAAACACCATATATTTT. This encodes CAWSARAGNTIYF.

This clonotype has more than one count but fewer than ten. J is TRBJ2-3 and V is TRBV4-2, with no clear D. The CDR3 contains 13 residues. Per germline, CDR1 LGHNA and CDR2 YNFKEQ. The V gene lost 0 bases and the J gene lost 3 bases, with 4 bases spanning the gap. The DNA of the CDR3 is TGTGCCAGCAGCCAAGACGGGACAGATACGCAGTATTTT. It translates to CASSQDGTDTQYF.

V is TRBV6-4 and J is TRBJ2-1, with 12 bases aligning to TRBD2. The CDR3 consists of 16 residues. With V trimmed by 0 bases and J by 4 bases, 1 base remained unmatched. Germline lookup yields CDR1 MRHNA and CDR2 SNTAGT. CDR3 amino acids: CASSDSTSGSYNEQFF. In nucleotides, the CDR3 is TGTGCCAGCAGTGACTCGACTAGCGGGAGTTACAATGAGCAGTTCTTC.

This clonotype has more than one count but fewer than ten. The rearrangement joins TRBV6-1 to TRBJ2-3; D not resolved. Germline V gene data show CDR1 as MNHNS and CDR2 as SASEGT. The V gene lost 3 bases and the J gene lost 1 base, with 11 bases spanning the gap. This CDR3 has 15 amino acids. CDR3: CASSEYGSGTDTQYF. As DNA, the CDR3 is TGTGCCAGCAGTGAGTACGGGTCGGGCACAGATACGCAGTATTTT.

This clonotype came up a few times. The rearrangement uses TRBV7-2 and TRBJ2-3, with 10 bases fitting TRBD2. Unmatched junction bases numbered 9, after V lost 6 bases and J lost 0 bases. This CDR3 is built from 17 residues. Germline CDR1 is SGHTA and CDR2 is FQGNSA. The CDR3: CASRLFSTSGSTDTQYF. DNA of the CDR3: TGTGCCAGCAGACTATTCTCGACTAGCGGGAGCACAGATACGCAGTATTTT.

This clonotype was observed a handful of times. V and J are TRBV4-1 and TRBJ2-6, with a tentative D call TRBD2 (6 bases). With 3 bases removed from V and 0 bases from J, the gap between germline ends came to 15 bases. The CDR3 runs to 18 residues. CDR1 MGHRA and CDR2 YSYEKL come from the germline V gene. CDR3: CASSQTGTELSGANVLTF. The CDR3 region has the DNA TGCGCCAGCAGCCAGACCGGGACTGAACTCTCTGGGGCCAACGTCCTGACTTTC.